This is a list of T cell receptor beta chains from one sample in a study of T-cell reconstitution after alpha-beta-depleted transplantation in children. TCRdb passed the PCR reads through MiXCR, listing each CDR3 protein once. The sample consists of hundreds of thousands of distinct CDR3 sequences, roughly a tenth of them appearing once. Sequencing was performed on PBMCs from the stem cell graft donor, taken from the stem cell graft. The receptors shown here come from a human donor who donated a stem cell graft to a child with acute myeloid leukemia. Each CDR3 is given with its conserved first and last residue. Each record gives: V gene, D gene, clone size, J gene, CDR3 length, CDR3 DNA, CDR3 protein. The D gene is left open where the match is weak. Rows give clone size only sometimes, using once, few, many, or a class for an expanded clone.

v_gene: TRBV29-1; d_gene: TRBD2; abundance: few; j_gene: TRBJ2-7; len: 14; CDR3nt: TGCAGCGTTGAAAGAAGCGGGAGGGCTGGTGAGCAGTACTTC; CDR3aa: CSVERSGRAGEQYF
v_gene: TRBV28; d_gene: .; abundance: many; j_gene: TRBJ2-1; len: 13; CDR3nt: TGTGCCAGCAGTTTAATAAGGGGTAGTGAGCAGTTCTTC; CDR3aa: CASSLIRGSEQFF
v_gene: TRBV5-1; d_gene: .; abundance: many; j_gene: TRBJ1-1; len: 12; CDR3nt: TGCGCCAGCAGCTTGGGGGGGCTTGAAGCTTTCTTT; CDR3aa: CASSLGGLEAFF
v_gene: TRBV7-9; d_gene: .; abundance: few; j_gene: TRBJ1-2; len: 14; CDR3nt: TGTGCCAGCACCAAACTTGGGTCTGACTATGGCTACACCTTC; CDR3aa: CASTKLGSDYGYTF
v_gene: TRBV4-3; d_gene: TRBD1; abundance: few; j_gene: TRBJ1-2; len: 16; CDR3nt: TGCGCCAGCAGCCAAGATTTTGGACAGGGGGTTTATGGCTACACCTTC; CDR3aa: CASSQDFGQGVYGYTF
v_gene: TRBV11-2; d_gene: .; abundance: .; j_gene: TRBJ2-1; len: 15; CDR3nt: TGTGCCAGCAGCTTCCGGGACCTTATTACGGGTGAGCAGTTCTTC; CDR3aa: CASSFRDLITGEQFF
v_gene: TRBV6-1; d_gene: TRBD1; abundance: .; j_gene: TRBJ1-2; len: 13; CDR3nt: TGTGCCAGCAGGAAGACAGGGGACTATGGCTACACCTTC; CDR3aa: CASRKTGDYGYTF
v_gene: TRBV7-6; d_gene: .; abundance: many; j_gene: TRBJ2-7; len: 17; CDR3nt: TGTGCCAGCAGCTTAGTAGGTAGGGGGGCGGGCTCCTACGAGCAGTACTTC; CDR3aa: CASSLVGRGAGSYEQYF
v_gene: TRBV6-1; d_gene: TRBD1; abundance: many; j_gene: TRBJ1-3; len: 14; CDR3nt: TGTGCCAGCAGATCCGGACAGGGAAGGGACACCATATATTTT; CDR3aa: CASRSGQGRDTIYF
v_gene: TRBV12-3/TRBV12-4; d_gene: .; abundance: few; j_gene: TRBJ1-2; len: 15; CDR3nt: TGTGCCAGCAGTTTAGTTAGACAGAGCGGATATGGCTACACCTTC; CDR3aa: CASSLVRQSGYGYTF
v_gene: TRBV7-8; d_gene: .; abundance: few; j_gene: TRBJ2-4; len: 19; CDR3nt: TGTGCCAGCAGCTTAGACAACAAAAGGGTGGGCCTAGCCAAAAACATTCAGTACTTC; CDR3aa: CASSLDNKRVGLAKNIQYF
v_gene: TRBV12-3/TRBV12-4; d_gene: .; abundance: few; j_gene: TRBJ2-5; len: 15; CDR3nt: TGTGCCAGCAGTTTAGGAGGGAGCCTTGCAGAGACCCAGTACTTC; CDR3aa: CASSLGGSLAETQYF
v_gene: TRBV20-1; d_gene: TRBD2; abundance: .; j_gene: TRBJ2-1; len: 17; CDR3nt: TGCAGTGCTAGAGGGCTAGCGGGAGGCAGACATGTGAATGAGCAGTTCTTC; CDR3aa: CSARGLAGGRHVNEQFF
v_gene: TRBV9; d_gene: .; abundance: .; j_gene: TRBJ2-5; len: 14; CDR3nt: TGTGCCAGCAGCGGAGACGGTGGTGCACAGACCCAGTACTTC; CDR3aa: CASSGDGGAQTQYF
v_gene: TRBV29-1; d_gene: .; abundance: .; j_gene: TRBJ2-3; len: 18; CDR3nt: TGCAGCGGAAATGTTGGTGTGCGGGCGGGACGCGCAGGGGATACGCAGTATTTT; CDR3aa: CSGNVGVRAGRAGDTQYF
v_gene: TRBV11-1; d_gene: TRBD2; abundance: .; j_gene: TRBJ2-1; len: 19; CDR3nt: TGTGCCAGCAGCTCACTCCGGACTAGCGGGAGGGCCGGAATCGATGAGCAGTTCTTC; CDR3aa: CASSSLRTSGRAGIDEQFF
v_gene: TRBV10-3; d_gene: .; abundance: many; j_gene: TRBJ2-3; len: 13; CDR3nt: TGTGCCACCCTTGGGTCTAGCACAGATACGCAGTATTTT; CDR3aa: CATLGSSTDTQYF
v_gene: TRBV30; d_gene: TRBD2; abundance: few; j_gene: TRBJ2-1; len: 16; CDR3nt: TGTGCCTGGAGTGTGGGGACTAGCCGCTCCTACAATGAGCAGTTCTTC; CDR3aa: CAWSVGTSRSYNEQFF
v_gene: TRBV28; d_gene: TRBD1; abundance: few; j_gene: TRBJ2-7; len: 14; CDR3nt: TGTGCCAGCAGTGGCCCGACAGGGGACTACGAGCAGTACTTC; CDR3aa: CASSGPTGDYEQYF
v_gene: TRBV20-1; d_gene: TRBD2; abundance: .; j_gene: TRBJ2-1; len: 15; CDR3nt: TGCAGTGCCAACGGACTAGCGGGGTACAACAATGAGCAGTTCTTC; CDR3aa: CSANGLAGYNNEQFF
v_gene: TRBV27; d_gene: .; abundance: few; j_gene: TRBJ2-7; len: 15; CDR3nt: TGTGCCAGCAGTTTGGAGAGTCTGAGCTCCTACGAGCAGTACTTC; CDR3aa: CASSLESLSSYEQYF
v_gene: TRBV4-3; d_gene: TRBD2; abundance: many; j_gene: TRBJ2-3; len: 17; CDR3nt: TGCGCCAGCAGCCACGAACTAGCGGGAGTGAGCACAGATACGCAGTATTTT; CDR3aa: CASSHELAGVSTDTQYF
v_gene: TRBV12-3/TRBV12-4; d_gene: .; abundance: many; j_gene: TRBJ1-1; len: 17; CDR3nt: TGTGCCAGCAGTTTATTGTGGGACACAAAAAGTAACACTGAAGCTTTCTTT; CDR3aa: CASSLLWDTKSNTEAFF
v_gene: TRBV6-2/TRBV6-3; d_gene: TRBD2; abundance: many; j_gene: TRBJ2-4; len: 15; CDR3nt: TGTGCCAGCAGGGCACTAGCGGGAGCCAAAAACATTCAGTACTTC; CDR3aa: CASRALAGAKNIQYF
v_gene: TRBV12-3/TRBV12-4; d_gene: .; abundance: .; j_gene: TRBJ1-1; len: 11; CDR3nt: TGTGCCAGCGGGCCGCGGTTCGGGGCTTTCTTT; CDR3aa: CASGPRFGAFF
v_gene: TRBV9; d_gene: TRBD2; abundance: .; j_gene: TRBJ2-1; len: 14; CDR3nt: TGTGCCAGCAGCGCAACTAGCGGGATAAATGAGCAGTTCTTC; CDR3aa: CASSATSGINEQFF
v_gene: TRBV29-1; d_gene: .; abundance: .; j_gene: TRBJ2-7; len: 14; CDR3nt: TGCAGCGTTGAAGGGGCGAGCGGAGGCTACGAGCAGTACTTC; CDR3aa: CSVEGASGGYEQYF
v_gene: TRBV7-2; d_gene: .; abundance: .; j_gene: TRBJ2-3; len: 13; CDR3nt: TGTGCCGGGGGAGTCGGGAGCACAGATACGCAGTATTTT; CDR3aa: CAGGVGSTDTQYF
v_gene: TRBV6-2/TRBV6-3; d_gene: TRBD2; abundance: once; j_gene: TRBJ2-5; len: 15; CDR3nt: TGTGCCAGCAGCCTCTATGCGGGAGGGTCAGAGACCCAGTACTTC; CDR3aa: CASSLYAGGSETQYF
v_gene: TRBV3-1; d_gene: .; abundance: .; j_gene: TRBJ1-6; len: 13; CDR3nt: TGTGCCCCGGGGGGGGTTCATAATTCACCCCTCCACTTT; CDR3aa: CAPGGVHNSPLHF
v_gene: TRBV27; d_gene: TRBD1; abundance: .; j_gene: TRBJ1-2; len: 13; CDR3nt: TGTGCCAGCACCGGGACAGGGACCTATGGCTACACCTTC; CDR3aa: CASTGTGTYGYTF
v_gene: TRBV7-2; d_gene: .; abundance: few; j_gene: TRBJ2-5; len: 12; CDR3nt: TGTGCCAGCATGACAGTAGGGGCTACCCAGTACTTC; CDR3aa: CASMTVGATQYF
v_gene: TRBV7-6; d_gene: TRBD2; abundance: .; j_gene: TRBJ2-7; len: 14; CDR3nt: TGTGCCAGCAGCATGAGCGGGGGAGGGGCCGAGCAGTACTTC; CDR3aa: CASSMSGGGAEQYF
v_gene: TRBV11-2; d_gene: .; abundance: .; j_gene: TRBJ2-7; len: 11; CDR3nt: TGTGCCAGCAGCTTTATGTCCGAGCAGTACTTC; CDR3aa: CASSFMSEQYF
v_gene: TRBV19; d_gene: TRBD2; abundance: .; j_gene: TRBJ2-5; len: 17; CDR3nt: TGTGCCAGTAGTATATTTAGTTTGGGACTATCCCGGGAGACCCAGTACTTC; CDR3aa: CASSIFSLGLSRETQYF
v_gene: TRBV6-4; d_gene: TRBD2; abundance: .; j_gene: TRBJ2-1; len: 18; CDR3nt: TGTGCCAGCAGTGACCGAGGACTAGCGGGGGGCCTTTACAGGGAGCAGTTCTTC; CDR3aa: CASSDRGLAGGLYREQFF
v_gene: TRBV6-5; d_gene: TRBD2; abundance: .; j_gene: TRBJ2-1; len: 17; CDR3nt: TGTGCCAGCAGTTACCGCAAGACTAGCGGGGACTGCAATGAGCAGTTCTTC; CDR3aa: CASSYRKTSGDCNEQFF
v_gene: TRBV4-2; d_gene: .; abundance: .; j_gene: TRBJ2-5; len: 14; CDR3nt: TGTGCCAGCAGCCCGCTGGCCTCCAAAGAGACCCAGTACTTC; CDR3aa: CASSPLASKETQYF
v_gene: TRBV14; d_gene: TRBD1; abundance: few; j_gene: TRBJ1-2; len: 15; CDR3nt: TGTGCCAGCAGCCAGATCGGCGACAGGGGCTATGGCTACACCTTC; CDR3aa: CASSQIGDRGYGYTF
v_gene: TRBV20-1; d_gene: .; abundance: many; j_gene: TRBJ2-7; len: 14; CDR3nt: TGCAGTGCTGTCGGCGGAGGAATCTCCTACGAGCAGTACTTC; CDR3aa: CSAVGGGISYEQYF
v_gene: TRBV10-3; d_gene: .; abundance: many; j_gene: TRBJ2-7; len: 15; CDR3nt: TGTGCCACAGGTGAAGAGGACTGGAGCTCCTACGAGCAGTACTTC; CDR3aa: CATGEEDWSSYEQYF
v_gene: TRBV7-2; d_gene: TRBD2; abundance: many; j_gene: TRBJ2-1; len: 16; CDR3nt: TGTGCCAGCAGCTTAATGGGACTAGCGGGATCAAATGAGCAGTTCTTC; CDR3aa: CASSLMGLAGSNEQFF